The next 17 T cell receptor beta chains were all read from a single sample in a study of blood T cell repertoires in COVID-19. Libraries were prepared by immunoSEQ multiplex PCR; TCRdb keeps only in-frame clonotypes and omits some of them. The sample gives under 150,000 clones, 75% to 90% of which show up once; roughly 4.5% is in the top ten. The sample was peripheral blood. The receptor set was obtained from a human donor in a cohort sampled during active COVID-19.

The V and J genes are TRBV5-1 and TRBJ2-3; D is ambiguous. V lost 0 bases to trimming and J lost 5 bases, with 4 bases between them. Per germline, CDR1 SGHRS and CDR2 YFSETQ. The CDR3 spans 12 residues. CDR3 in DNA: TGCGCCAGCAGCTTGGCCCAAGATACGCAGTATTTT. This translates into CASSLAQDTQYF.

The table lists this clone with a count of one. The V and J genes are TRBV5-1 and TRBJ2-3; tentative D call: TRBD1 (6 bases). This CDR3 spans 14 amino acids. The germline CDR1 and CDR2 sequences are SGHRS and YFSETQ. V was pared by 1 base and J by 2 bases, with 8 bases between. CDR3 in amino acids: CASSLQGSTDTQYF. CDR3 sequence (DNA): TGCGCCAGCAGCTTGCAGGGGTCCACAGATACGCAGTATTTT.

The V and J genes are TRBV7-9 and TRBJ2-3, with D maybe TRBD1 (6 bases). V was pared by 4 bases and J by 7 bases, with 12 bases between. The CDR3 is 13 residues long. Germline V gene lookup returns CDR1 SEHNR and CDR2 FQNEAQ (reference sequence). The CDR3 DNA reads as TGTGCCAGCAGCTCCTCAGGGGTGAATACGCAGTATTTT. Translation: CASSSSGVNTQYF.

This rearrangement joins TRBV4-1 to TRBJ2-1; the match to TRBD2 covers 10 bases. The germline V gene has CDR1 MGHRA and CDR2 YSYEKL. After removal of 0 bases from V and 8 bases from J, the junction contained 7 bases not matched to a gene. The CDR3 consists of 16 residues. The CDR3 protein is CASSQDPSGRIYEQFF. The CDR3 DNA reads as TGCGCCAGCAGCCAAGATCCTAGCGGGAGAATCTATGAGCAGTTCTTC.

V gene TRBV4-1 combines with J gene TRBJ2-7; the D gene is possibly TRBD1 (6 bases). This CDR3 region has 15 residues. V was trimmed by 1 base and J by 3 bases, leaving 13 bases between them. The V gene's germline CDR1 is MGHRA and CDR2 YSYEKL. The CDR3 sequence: CASSQVAGERYEQYV. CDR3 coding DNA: TGCGCCAGCAGCCAAGTTGCAGGGGAGCGCTACGAGCAGTACGTC.

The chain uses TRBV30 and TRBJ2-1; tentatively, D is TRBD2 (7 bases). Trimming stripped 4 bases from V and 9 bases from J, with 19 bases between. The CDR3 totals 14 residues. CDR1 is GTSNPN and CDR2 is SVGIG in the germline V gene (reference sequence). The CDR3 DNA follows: TGTGCCTGGAATCGGGGGGCGTATTTTGGTGAGCAGTTCTTC. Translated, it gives CAWNRGAYFGEQFF.

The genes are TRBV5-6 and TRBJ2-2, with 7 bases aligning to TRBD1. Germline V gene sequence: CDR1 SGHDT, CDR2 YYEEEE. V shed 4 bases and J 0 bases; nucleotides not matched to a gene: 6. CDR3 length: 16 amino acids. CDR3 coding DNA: TGTGCCAGCAGCCCCCCGGGACAGACGAACACCGGGGAGCTGTTTTTT. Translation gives CASSPPGQTNTGELFF.

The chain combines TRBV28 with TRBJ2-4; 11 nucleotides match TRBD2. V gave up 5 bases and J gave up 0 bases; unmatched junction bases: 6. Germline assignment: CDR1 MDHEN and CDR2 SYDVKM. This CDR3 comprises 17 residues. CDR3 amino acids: CASSLTSGSGAKNIQYF. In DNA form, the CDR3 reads TGTGCCAGCAGTCTAACTAGCGGGAGCGGAGCCAAAAACATTCAGTACTTC.

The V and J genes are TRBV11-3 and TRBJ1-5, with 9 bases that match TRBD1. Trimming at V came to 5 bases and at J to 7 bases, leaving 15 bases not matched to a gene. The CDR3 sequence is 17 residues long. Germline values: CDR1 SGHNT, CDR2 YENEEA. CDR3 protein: CASSRYLPGDREQPQHF. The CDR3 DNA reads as TGTGCCAGCAGCCGTTACTTACCGGGGGACAGGGAACAGCCCCAGCATTTT.

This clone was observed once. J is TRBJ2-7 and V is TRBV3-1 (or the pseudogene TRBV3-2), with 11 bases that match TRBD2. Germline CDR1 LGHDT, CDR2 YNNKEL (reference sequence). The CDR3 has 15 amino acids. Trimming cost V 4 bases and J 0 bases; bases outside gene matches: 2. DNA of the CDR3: TGTGCCAGCAGCCTCGGGACTAGCGGCTCCTACGAGCAGTACGTC. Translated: CASSLGTSGSYEQYV.

The CDR3 nucleotides read TGTGCCAGCAGCCCCTCGGGTAACTATGGCTACACCTTC. It is translated as CASSPSGNYGYTF. The V call is TRBV5-4, the J call TRBJ1-2; no clear D. The CDR3 has 13 residues. Germline V gene data show CDR1 as SGHNT and CDR2 as YYREEE (reference sequence). Trimming took 4 bases from V and 1 from J, leaving 8 bases between them.

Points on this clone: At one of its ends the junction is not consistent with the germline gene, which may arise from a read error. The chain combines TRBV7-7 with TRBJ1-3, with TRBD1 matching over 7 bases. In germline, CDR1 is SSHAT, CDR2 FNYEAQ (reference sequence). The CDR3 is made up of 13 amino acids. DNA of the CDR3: TGTGCTAGCAGCATGGACAGGGGAAACACCATATATTTT. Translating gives CASSMDRGNTIYF. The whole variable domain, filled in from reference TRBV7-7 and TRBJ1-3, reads GAGVSQSPRYKVTKRGQDVTLRCDPISSHATLYWYQQALGQGPEFLTYFNYEAQPDKSGLPSDRFSAERPEGSISTLTIQRTEQRDSAMYRCASSMDRGNTIYFGEGSWLTVV.

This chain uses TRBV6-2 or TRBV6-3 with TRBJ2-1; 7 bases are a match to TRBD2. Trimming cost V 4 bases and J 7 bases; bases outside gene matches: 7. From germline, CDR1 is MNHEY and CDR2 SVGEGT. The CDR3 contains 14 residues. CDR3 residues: CASSWAGVLNEQFF. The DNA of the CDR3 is TGTGCCAGCAGTTGGGCGGGAGTGTTAAATGAGCAGTTCTTC.

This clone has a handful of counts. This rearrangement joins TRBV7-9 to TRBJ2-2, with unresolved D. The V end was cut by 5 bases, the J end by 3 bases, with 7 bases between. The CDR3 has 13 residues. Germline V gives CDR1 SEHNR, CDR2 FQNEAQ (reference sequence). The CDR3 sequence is CASSDTDTGELFF. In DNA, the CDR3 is TGTGCCAGCAGCGATACAGACACCGGGGAGCTGTTTTTT.

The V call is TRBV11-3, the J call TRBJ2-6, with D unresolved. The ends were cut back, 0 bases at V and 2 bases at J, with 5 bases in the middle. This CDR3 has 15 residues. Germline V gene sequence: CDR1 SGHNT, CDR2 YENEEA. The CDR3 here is CASSLDLAGANVLTF. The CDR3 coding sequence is TGTGCCAGCAGCTTAGATCTCGCTGGGGCCAACGTCCTGACTTTC.

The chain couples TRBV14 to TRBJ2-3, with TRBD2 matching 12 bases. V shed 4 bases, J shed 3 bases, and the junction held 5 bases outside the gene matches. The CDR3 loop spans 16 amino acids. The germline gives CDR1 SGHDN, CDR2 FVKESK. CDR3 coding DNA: TGTGCCAGCAGCCGACTAGCGGGAGTAGGGACAGATACGCAGTATTTT. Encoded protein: CASSRLAGVGTDTQYF. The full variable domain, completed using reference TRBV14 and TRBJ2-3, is EAGVTQFPSHSVIEKGQTVTLRCDPISGHDNLYWYRRVMGKEIKFLLHFVKESKQDESGMPNNRFLAERTGGTYSTLKVQPAELEDSGVYFCASSRLAGVGTDTQYFGPGTRLTVL.

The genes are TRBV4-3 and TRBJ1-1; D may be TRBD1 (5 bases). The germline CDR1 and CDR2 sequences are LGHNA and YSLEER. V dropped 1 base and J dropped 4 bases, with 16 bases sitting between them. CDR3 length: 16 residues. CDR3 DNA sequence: TGCGCCAGCAGCCAAGCTCTCGGGGGATTGGGCACTGAAGCTTTCTTT. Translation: CASSQALGGLGTEAFF.